This TCR beta chain was captured in a study of tumor-infiltrating lymphocytes in primary liver carcinoma. TCR beta cDNA came from roughly 0.45 ug total RNA, primed with a constant-region primer. ARM-PCR was slightly modified, and three nested multiplex PCR rounds with it gave rise to the TCR beta libraries. The two initial PCR rounds, roughly 9 cycles each, used TRBV1-TRBV30 forward and C-beta reverse primers. One entry per CDR3 protein results from TCRdb running MiXCR on the multiplex PCR reads. The sample gives about 120,000 distinct CDR3 sequences, roughly 75% of which show up once; over 8% is in the top ten. The tissue used was unsorted bulk material of roughly 17-33 mg. RNA and DNA were co-extracted from it with the AllPrep DNA/RNA mini kit. This CDR3 has 15 residues. Details on this clonotype: Its specificity is not known. The CDR3 carries no conserved terminal phenylalanine or tryptophan, so it likely arises from a read error.

Study observations and caveats: Against blood, tumors held a significantly higher top-250-clone fraction (p = 0.039). The overlap of tumor-adjacent and tumor-blood pairs was smaller than that of tumor region pairs.

This TCR came from a woman aged 55-70 years with primary liver carcinoma and hepatitis B virus infection. Sequences were obtained from tumor-adjacent normal liver tissue. J is TRBJ2-7 and V is TRBV12-3 or TRBV12-4; unclear D gene. CDR3 DNA: TGTGCCAGCAGTAAACTACCGCGGAGCTCCTACGAACAGTACCTC. Protein: CASSKLPRSSYEQYL.